The 30 T cell receptor beta chains below come from one sample, sequenced in a study of T cell responses to AZD1222 COVID-19 vaccine. Using immunoSEQ multiplex PCR, the repertoire was profiled, and TCRdb retains in-frame clones only, with some absent. The sample holds around 140,000 clones, 90% seen once. This sample comprised peripheral blood, obtained on day 0 of AZD1222 vaccination. Source of these receptors: an adult in good health.

The CDR3 sequence: CASSLGRASGHKQETQYF. For the CDR3, the DNA is TGCGCCAGCAGCTTGGGTCGAGCTAGCGGGCATAAACAAGAGACCCAGTACTTC. J is TRBJ2-5 and V is TRBV5-1, with TRBD2 identical over 8 bases. From germline, CDR1 is SGHRS and CDR2 YFSETQ. CDR3 length equals 18 residues. V lost 0 bases and J lost 2; bases outside the gene matches: 12.

The J gene is TRBJ2-1, the V gene TRBV7-2; D remains ambiguous. V was cut by 5 bases and J by 4 bases, with 15 bases left in between. This CDR3 comprises 15 residues. Germline V lookup: CDR1 SGHTA, CDR2 FQGNSA. The CDR3 nucleotides read TGTGCCAGCAGCATAAGCGACTCAATATACAATGAGCAGTTCTTC. Amino acids: CASSISDSIYNEQFF.

The V call is TRBV5-1, the J call TRBJ2-1; possibly TRBD1 or TRBD2 for D (5 bases each). V was clipped by 3 bases and J by 4 bases, with 14 bases between them. CDR3 length equals 15 residues. Germline V gene data show CDR1 as SGHRS and CDR2 as YFSETQ. The CDR3 here is CASSWDPQTYNEQFF. The CDR3 bases are TGCGCCAGCAGCTGGGACCCCCAGACTTACAATGAGCAGTTCTTC. The whole variable domain, filled in from reference TRBV5-1 and TRBJ2-1, reads KAGVTQTPRYLIKTRGQQVTLSCSPISGHRSVSWYQQTPGQGLQFLFEYFSETQRNKGNFPGRFSGRQFSNSRSEMNVSTLELGDSALYLCASSWDPQTYNEQFFGPGTRLTVL.

The J gene is TRBJ2-7, the V gene TRBV10-3; maybe TRBD1 (5 bases). The CDR3 totals 12 residues. Germline V gives CDR1 ENHRY, CDR2 SYGVKD. V dropped 2 bases and J dropped 3 bases, with 5 bases sitting between them. In DNA form, the CDR3 reads TGTGCCATCAGTGAGGGACACTACGAGCAGTACTTC. Amino acid sequence: CAISEGHYEQYF.

The J gene is TRBJ1-1, the V gene TRBV7-9; D gene ambiguous. V gave up 0 bases and J gave up 4 bases, with 15 bases separating them. The germline CDR1 and CDR2 sequences are SEHNR and FQNEAQ (reference sequence). The CDR3 contains 16 residues. The CDR3 loop reads CASSLAKRGGATEAFF. The CDR3 DNA sequence: TGTGCCAGCAGCTTAGCGAAGCGGGGTGGTGCCACTGAAGCTTTCTTT.

DNA of the CDR3: TGTGCCATCAGTGAGTCGCTAACAGGACTAAACTATGGCTACACCTTC. As protein: CAISESLTGLNYGYTF. The chain carries TRBV10-3 and TRBJ1-2; D is possibly TRBD1 (5 bases). The V gene's germline CDR1 is ENHRY and CDR2 SYGVKD. The V end lost 0 bases, the J end lost 2 bases, and 13 bases lay between the germline ends. The CDR3 length is 16 residues.

This clone has only one observation. The rearrangement links TRBV5-1 to TRBJ1-2, with 7 bases matching TRBD1. CDR1 SGHRS and CDR2 YFSETQ come from the germline V gene. This CDR3 contains 13 residues. The trim removed 4 bases at V and 7 bases at J, leaving 7 bases unmatched. This chain's CDR3 is CASSVRGGSGYTF. The CDR3 DNA follows: TGCGCCAGCAGCGTCCGAGGGGGCTCTGGCTACACCTTC.

The rearrangement joins TRBV4-1 to TRBJ2-2, with D possibly matching TRBD1 (5 bases). Germline loops: CDR1 MGHRA, CDR2 YSYEKL. This CDR3 spans 13 amino acids. Deletions cut 11 bases from V and 2 bases from J, with 12 bases between. The CDR3 reads CAAKRGNTGELFF. The CDR3 bases are TGCGCCGCCAAAAGGGGAAACACCGGGGAGCTGTTTTTT.

The genes are TRBV12-3 or TRBV12-4 and TRBJ1-1; D is undetermined. The CDR3 spans 12 residues. Trimming pared 5 bases from V and 4 bases from J, leaving 8 bases between. In DNA, the CDR3 is TGTGCCAGCAGTCTCGGTATCACTGAAGCTTTCTTT. Protein product: CASSLGITEAFF.

This clone was counted a single time. This chain uses TRBV5-1 with TRBJ1-4; D gene uncertain. The length of the CDR3 is 16 residues. In germline, CDR1 is SGHRS, CDR2 YFSETQ. The ends were cut back, 3 bases at V and 7 bases at J, with 19 bases in the middle. The CDR3 loop reads CASSSEGGGVGEKLFF. CDR3 bases: TGCGCCAGCAGCTCAGAGGGAGGAGGTGTGGGTGAAAAACTGTTTTTT.

The CDR3 is CASSPGDRGTDTQYF. In DNA form, the CDR3 reads TGTGCCAGCAGCCCAGGGGACAGGGGCACAGATACGCAGTATTTT. The gene calls are TRBV5-4 and TRBJ2-3, with TRBD1 identical over 9 bases. CDR3 length: 15 residues. The V and J ends lost 4 bases and 1 base, in that order; junction bases with no gene match: 4. Germline CDR1 and CDR2: SGHNT and YYREEE (reference sequence).

The rearrangement uses TRBV28 and TRBJ1-5, with D unclear. The CDR3 sequence is 13 residues long. The germline CDR1 and CDR2 sequences are MDHEN and SYDVKM. Trimming left V 7 bases short and J 3 bases short, with 10 bases between. The CDR3: CASKVGVNQPQHF. The CDR3 nucleotides read TGTGCCAGCAAGGTTGGAGTCAATCAGCCCCAGCATTTT. The whole variable domain, filled in from reference TRBV28 and TRBJ1-5, reads DVKVTQSSRYLVKRTGEKVFLECVQDMDHENMFWYRQDPGLGLRLIYFSYDVKMKEKGDIPEGYSVSREKKERFSLILESASTNQTSMYLCASKVGVNQPQHFGDGTRLSIL.

The genes are TRBV5-1 and TRBJ2-2, with D possibly being TRBD1 (5 bases). The V end was cut by 2 bases, the J end by 3 bases, with 11 bases between. The CDR3 has 15 residues. The germline V gene has CDR1 SGHRS and CDR2 YFSETQ. The CDR3 DNA reads TGCGCCAGCAGCTTCCCACCAGGGTACACCGGGGAGCTGTTTTTT. Protein: CASSFPPGYTGELFF.

The gene calls are TRBV4-2 and TRBJ2-5; 7 nucleotides line up with TRBD2. The CDR3 spans 16 residues. CDR1 is LGHNA, CDR2 YNFKEQ, per germline. Trimming removed 1 base from V and 3 bases from J; junction bases left unmatched: 8. CDR3 protein: CASSQAVGGGEETQYF. The DNA of the CDR3 is TGTGCCAGCAGCCAAGCAGTAGGCGGGGGAGAAGAGACCCAGTACTTC.

The gene calls are TRBV4-3 and TRBJ1-1, with D hard to call. The CDR3 runs 13 residues. Looked up from germline, CDR1 is LGHNA and CDR2 is YSLEER. Between the trimmed V and J ends, which lost 1 base and 4 bases, there was a span of 7 bases. The CDR3 nucleotides are TGCGCCAGCAGCCAAGGGACGAGCACTGAAGCTTTCTTT. This encodes CASSQGTSTEAFF.

The V and J genes are TRBV5-6 and TRBJ2-5; D unclear. Per the germline V gene, CDR1 is SGHDT and CDR2 is YYEEEE. The CDR3 sequence is 15 residues long. Trimming cost V 0 bases and J 5 bases, with 14 bases left between them. The CDR3 sequence: CASSLDQDYLETQYF. Here the CDR3 DNA reads TGTGCCAGCAGCTTGGACCAAGATTACCTGGAGACCCAGTACTTC.

The chain has TRBV7-2 and TRBJ1-2; no firm D call. CDR1 is SGHTA and CDR2 is FQGNSA in the germline V gene. With 1 base removed from V and 5 bases from J, the gap between germline ends came to 8 bases. The CDR3 loop spans 13 amino acids. As DNA, the CDR3 is TGTGCCAGCAGCTTAGTTCTAGGGTATGGCTACACCTTC. It is translated as CASSLVLGYGYTF.

The chain is built from TRBV15 and TRBJ1-1; TRBD1 might be the D (5 bases). Germline lookup yields CDR1 LNHNV and CDR2 YYDKDF (reference sequence). Trimming removed 1 base at V and 10 bases at J, with 13 bases between. The CDR3 runs 13 residues. The CDR3 coding sequence is TGTGCCACCAGCAGAGGTCTGACAGTGAGAGCTTTCTTT. It yields the protein CATSRGLTVRAFF.

J is TRBJ1-6 and V is TRBV21-1. TRBV21-1 is deemed a pseudogene. The CDR3 is 14 amino acids. The CDR3 region has the DNA TGTGCCAGCAGCAACAGGCCGGCGAGGGTTCCCCTCCACTTT. Encoded protein: CASSNRPARVPLHF.

This clone was observed once. V usage is TRBV27 and J usage is TRBJ1-3; possibly TRBD1 for D (5 bases). Germline V gene data show CDR1 as MNHEY and CDR2 as SMNVEV (reference sequence). CDR3 size: 18 residues. The ends were cut back, 1 base at V and 0 bases at J, with 16 bases in the middle. The CDR3 region is CASSLYATGTSSGNTIYF. The CDR3 DNA follows: TGTGCCAGCAGTTTATATGCCACAGGAACCAGCTCTGGAAACACCATATATTTT.

This chain links TRBV18 with TRBJ2-3; no definite D call. CDR3 length: 14 residues. V gave up 3 bases and J gave up 14 bases, with 21 bases separating them. Germline-derived CDR1 and CDR2 are KGHSH and LQKENI. CDR3 DNA sequence: TGTGCCAGCTCACCGCCTTCGGTCGGCCGAGAGCTGTATTTT. This translates into CASSPPSVGRELYF.

This chain joins TRBV5-4 and TRBJ1-1; D unclear. V lost 0 bases and J lost 0, with 12 bases in between. The CDR3 has 16 residues. Germline loops: CDR1 SGHNT, CDR2 YYREEE (reference sequence). The CDR3 DNA is TGTGCCAGCAGCTTGGACCCGGCCGTTCTGAACACTGAAGCTTTCTTT. This sequence encodes CASSLDPAVLNTEAFF.

The genes are TRBV12-5 and TRBJ2-4; TRBD2 matches at 11 bases. Germline V CDR1 and CDR2: LGHNT, FRNRAP. This CDR3 has 13 residues. The V segment lost 4 bases and the J segment 11 bases; nucleotides outside the gene matches: 4. The CDR3 DNA reads as TGTGCTAGTGGTTCTAGCGGGGGGACCCTTCAGTACTTC. Translating it yields CASGSSGGTLQYF.

V usage is TRBV5-4 and J usage is TRBJ2-1, with D perhaps being TRBD1 or TRBD2 (6 bases each). There are 15 residues in the CDR3. V was shortened by 2 bases and J by 6 bases, with 15 bases between the two germline ends. Germline CDR1 SGHNT, CDR2 YYREEE (reference sequence). The CDR3 DNA is TGTGCCAGCAGCTTAAAGGGGGAGGCCGGCAATGAGCAGTTCTTC. It codes for CASSLKGEAGNEQFF.

The chain couples TRBV20-1 to TRBJ2-3; 7 bases fit TRBD2. The CDR3 is made up of 14 amino acids. V lost 3 bases, J lost 2 bases, and 5 bases stayed unmatched. Germline assignment: CDR1 DFQATT and CDR2 SNEGSKA (reference sequence). The CDR3 coding sequence is TGCAGTGCTAGTTTCGCGGGGGTCACAGATACGCAGTATTTT. This gives the protein CSASFAGVTDTQYF.

The V gene is TRBV5-4, the J gene TRBJ1-4, with 9 bases matching TRBD1. V lost 4 bases and J lost 7; bases outside the gene matches: 8. The CDR3 is 15 residues long. The germline CDR1 and CDR2 sequences are SGHNT and YYREEE (reference sequence). The CDR3 loop is CASSAVGDRAEKLFF. The CDR3 DNA reads as TGTGCCAGCAGCGCGGTTGGGGACAGGGCTGAAAAACTGTTTTTT.

This clone occurred a few times. The chain recombines TRBV2 with TRBJ1-1; no clear D. Trimming pared 9 bases from V and 6 bases from J, leaving 11 bases between. The CDR3 spans 11 residues. CDR1 is SNHLY, CDR2 FYNNEI, per germline. Written as DNA, the CDR3 is TGTGCCAGTTTACTCTATTCTGAAGCTTTCTTT. Protein sequence: CASLLYSEAFF.

This chain connects TRBV11-2 to TRBJ1-2, with 9 bases identical to TRBD1. The V gene's germline CDR1 is SGHAT and CDR2 FQNNGV. There are 16 residues in the CDR3. The ends lost 5 bases at V and 0 bases at J; junction bases unmatched: 7. CDR3 bases: TGTGCCAGCAGCCCGGGACAGGGTGTTACTAACTATGGCTACACCTTC. Protein: CASSPGQGVTNYGYTF.

The V and J genes are TRBV11-2 and TRBJ1-1; D unresolved. This CDR3 comprises 15 residues. V was shortened by 0 bases and J by 1 base, with 9 bases between the two germline ends. Per the germline V gene, CDR1 is SGHAT and CDR2 is FQNNGV. The CDR3 here is CASSLDPSPNTEAFF. The CDR3 DNA reads TGTGCCAGCAGCTTAGATCCCAGTCCGAACACTGAAGCTTTCTTT.

The chain employs TRBV5-1 and TRBJ2-5, with a weak D call TRBD1 (5 bases). CDR3 length: 16 residues. Trimming cost V 0 bases and J 2 bases, with 14 bases left between them. Germline CDR1 and CDR2: SGHRS and YFSETQ. The CDR3 loop is CASSLGVLGPQETQYF. Written as DNA, the CDR3 is TGCGCCAGCAGCTTGGGGGTATTGGGGCCGCAAGAGACCCAGTACTTC.